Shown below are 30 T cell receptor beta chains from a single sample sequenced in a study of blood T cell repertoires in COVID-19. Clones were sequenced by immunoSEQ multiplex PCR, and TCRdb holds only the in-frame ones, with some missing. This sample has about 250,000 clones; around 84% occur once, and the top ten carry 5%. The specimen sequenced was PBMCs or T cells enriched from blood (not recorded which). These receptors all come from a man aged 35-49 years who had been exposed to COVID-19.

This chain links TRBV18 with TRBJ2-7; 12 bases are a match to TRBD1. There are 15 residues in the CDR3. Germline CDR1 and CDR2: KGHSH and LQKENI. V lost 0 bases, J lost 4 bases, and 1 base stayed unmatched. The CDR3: CASSPPGQGAYEQYF. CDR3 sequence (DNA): TGTGCCAGCTCACCACCGGGACAGGGGGCGTACGAGCAGTACTTC.

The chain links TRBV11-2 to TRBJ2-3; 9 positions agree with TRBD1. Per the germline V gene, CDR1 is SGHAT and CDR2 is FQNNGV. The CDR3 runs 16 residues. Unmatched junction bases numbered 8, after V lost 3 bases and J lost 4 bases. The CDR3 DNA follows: TGTGCCAGCAGCTTTTTCACAGGGGGCAACCCAGATACGCAGTATTTT. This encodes CASSFFTGGNPDTQYF.

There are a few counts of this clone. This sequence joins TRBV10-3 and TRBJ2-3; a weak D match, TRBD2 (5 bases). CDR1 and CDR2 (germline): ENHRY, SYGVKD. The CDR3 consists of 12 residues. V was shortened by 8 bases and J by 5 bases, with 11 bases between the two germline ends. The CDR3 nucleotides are TGTGCCATCGCAAGTGGAGGAGATACGCAGTATTTT. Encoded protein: CAIASGGDTQYF.

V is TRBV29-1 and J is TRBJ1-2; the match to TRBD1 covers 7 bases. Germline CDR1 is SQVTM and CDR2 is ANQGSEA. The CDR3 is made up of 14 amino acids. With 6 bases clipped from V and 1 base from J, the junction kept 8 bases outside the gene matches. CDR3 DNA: TGCAGCGTCACGACAGGGATCCTTAACTATGGCTACACCTTC. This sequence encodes CSVTTGILNYGYTF.

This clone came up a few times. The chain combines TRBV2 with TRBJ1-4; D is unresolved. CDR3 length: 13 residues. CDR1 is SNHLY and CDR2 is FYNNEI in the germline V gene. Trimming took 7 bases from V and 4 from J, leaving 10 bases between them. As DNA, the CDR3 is TGTGCCAGCACTAAGGACTTTAATGAAAAACTGTTTTTT. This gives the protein CASTKDFNEKLFF.

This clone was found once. CDR3 in amino acids: CASSAGLAGGPQAYNEQFF. CDR3 sequence (DNA): TGTGCCAGCAGCGCCGGACTAGCGGGAGGGCCTCAAGCCTACAATGAGCAGTTCTTC. The chain has TRBV9 and TRBJ2-1; TRBD2 agrees at 15 bases. V lost 3 bases to trimming and J lost 2 bases; unmatched junction nucleotides: 9. Germline CDR1 reads SGDLS; CDR2 reads YYNGEE. The CDR3 covers 19 residues.

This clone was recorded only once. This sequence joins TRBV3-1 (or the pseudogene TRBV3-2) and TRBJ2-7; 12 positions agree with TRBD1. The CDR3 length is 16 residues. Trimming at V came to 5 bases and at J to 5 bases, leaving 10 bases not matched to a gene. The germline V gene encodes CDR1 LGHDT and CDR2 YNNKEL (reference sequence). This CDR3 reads CASSGRVGQGADEQYF. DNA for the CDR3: TGTGCCAGCAGCGGAAGGGTGGGACAGGGGGCTGACGAGCAGTACTTC.

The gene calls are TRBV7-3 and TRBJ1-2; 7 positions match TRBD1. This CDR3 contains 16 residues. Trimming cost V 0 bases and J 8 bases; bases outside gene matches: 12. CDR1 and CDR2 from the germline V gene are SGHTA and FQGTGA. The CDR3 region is CASSLTSDRELAGYTF. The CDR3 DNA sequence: TGTGCCAGCAGCTTAACTTCCGACAGGGAATTGGCAGGCTACACCTTC.

The DNA for the CDR3 is TGTGCCAGCAGGACAGGGGGCGCGAAACCTGAAGCTTTCTTT. Amino acid sequence: CASRTGGAKPEAFF. The genes are TRBV6-5 and TRBJ1-1; 10 bases map to TRBD1. With 6 bases clipped from V and 6 bases from J, the junction kept 7 bases outside the gene matches. The CDR3 extends over 14 amino acids. Germline V gene data show CDR1 as MNHEY and CDR2 as SVGAGI.

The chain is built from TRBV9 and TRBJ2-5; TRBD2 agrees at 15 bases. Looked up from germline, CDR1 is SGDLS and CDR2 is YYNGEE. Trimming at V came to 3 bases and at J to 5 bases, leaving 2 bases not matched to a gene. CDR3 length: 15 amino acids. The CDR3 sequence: CASSGTSGRGETQYF. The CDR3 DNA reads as TGTGCCAGCAGCGGGACTAGCGGGAGGGGGGAGACCCAGTACTTC.

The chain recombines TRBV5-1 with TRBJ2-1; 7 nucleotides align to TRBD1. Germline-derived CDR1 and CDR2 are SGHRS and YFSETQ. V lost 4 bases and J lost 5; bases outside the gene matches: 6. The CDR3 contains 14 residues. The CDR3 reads CASSPGTVNNEQFF. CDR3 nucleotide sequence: TGCGCCAGCAGCCCGGGGACAGTCAACAATGAGCAGTTCTTC.

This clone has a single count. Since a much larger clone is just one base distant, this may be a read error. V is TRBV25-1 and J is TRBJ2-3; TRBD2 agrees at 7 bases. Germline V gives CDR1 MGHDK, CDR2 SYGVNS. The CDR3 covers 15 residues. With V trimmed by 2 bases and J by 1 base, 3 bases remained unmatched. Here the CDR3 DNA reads TGTGCCAGCAGTGAAGCGGGAGTTCGCACAGATACGCAGTATTTT. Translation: CASSEAGVRTDTQYF.

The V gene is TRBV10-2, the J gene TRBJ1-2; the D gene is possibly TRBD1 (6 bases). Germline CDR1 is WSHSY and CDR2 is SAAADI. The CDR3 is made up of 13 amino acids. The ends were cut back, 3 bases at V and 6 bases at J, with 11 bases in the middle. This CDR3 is CASSELGANGYTF. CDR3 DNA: TGCGCCAGCAGTGAATTGGGGGCGAATGGCTACACCTTC.

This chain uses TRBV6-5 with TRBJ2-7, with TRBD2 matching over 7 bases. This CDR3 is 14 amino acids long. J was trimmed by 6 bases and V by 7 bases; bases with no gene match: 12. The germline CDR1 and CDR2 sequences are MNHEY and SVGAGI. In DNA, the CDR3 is TGTGCCAGCAACGGCGGGGGAGGAGTCTCCGAGCAGTACTTC. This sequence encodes CASNGGGGVSEQYF.

CDR3 region: CASSYYQGNNQPQHF. The CDR3 DNA reads TGTGCCAGCAGTTACTATCAGGGAAACAATCAGCCCCAGCATTTT. The chain couples TRBV6-2 or TRBV6-3 to TRBJ1-5; tentatively, D is TRBD1 (5 bases). Germline CDR1 is MNHEY and CDR2 is SVGEGT. V gave up 1 base and J gave up 3 bases, with 10 bases separating them. The CDR3 extends over 15 amino acids.

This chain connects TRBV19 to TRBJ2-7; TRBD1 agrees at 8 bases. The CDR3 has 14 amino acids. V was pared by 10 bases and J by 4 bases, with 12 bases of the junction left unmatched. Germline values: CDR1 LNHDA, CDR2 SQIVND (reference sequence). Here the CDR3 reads CATRPQGARYEQYF. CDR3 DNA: TGTGCCACCAGACCCCAGGGGGCTAGGTACGAGCAGTACTTC.

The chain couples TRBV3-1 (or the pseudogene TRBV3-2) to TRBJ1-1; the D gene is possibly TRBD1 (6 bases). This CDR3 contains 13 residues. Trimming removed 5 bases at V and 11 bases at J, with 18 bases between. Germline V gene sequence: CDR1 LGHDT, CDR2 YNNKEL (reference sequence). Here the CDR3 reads CASSSRGGVEAFF. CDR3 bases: TGTGCCAGCAGCTCTCGAGGGGGGGTGGAGGCTTTCTTT.

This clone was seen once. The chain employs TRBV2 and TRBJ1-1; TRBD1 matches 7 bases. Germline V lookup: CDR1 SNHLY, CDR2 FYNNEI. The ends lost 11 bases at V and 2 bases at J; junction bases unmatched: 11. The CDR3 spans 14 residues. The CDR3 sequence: CARRQGSKNTEAFF. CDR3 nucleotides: TGTGCCCGCCGACAGGGTAGCAAAAACACTGAAGCTTTCTTT.

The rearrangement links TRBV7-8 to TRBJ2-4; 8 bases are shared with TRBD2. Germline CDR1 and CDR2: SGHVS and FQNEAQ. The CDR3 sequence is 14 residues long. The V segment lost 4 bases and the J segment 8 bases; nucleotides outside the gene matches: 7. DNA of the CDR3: TGTGCCAGCAGCTCTATTGGACTAGCAGACATTCAGTACTTC. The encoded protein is CASSSIGLADIQYF.

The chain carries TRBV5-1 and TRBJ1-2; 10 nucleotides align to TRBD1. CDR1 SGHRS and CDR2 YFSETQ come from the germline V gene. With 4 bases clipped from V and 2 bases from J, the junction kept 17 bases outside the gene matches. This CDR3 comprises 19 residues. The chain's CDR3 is CASSPVSGTGVSVNYGYTF. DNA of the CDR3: TGCGCCAGCAGCCCTGTCTCTGGGACAGGGGTTTCAGTCAACTATGGCTACACCTTC.

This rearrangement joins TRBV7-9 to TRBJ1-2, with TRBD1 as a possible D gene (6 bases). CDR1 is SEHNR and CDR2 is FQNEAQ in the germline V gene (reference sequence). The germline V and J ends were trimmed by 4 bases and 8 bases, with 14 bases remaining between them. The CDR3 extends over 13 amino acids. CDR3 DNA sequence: TGTGCCAGCAGCTCTGGACAGAGTGAGGGCTACACCTTC. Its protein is CASSSGQSEGYTF.

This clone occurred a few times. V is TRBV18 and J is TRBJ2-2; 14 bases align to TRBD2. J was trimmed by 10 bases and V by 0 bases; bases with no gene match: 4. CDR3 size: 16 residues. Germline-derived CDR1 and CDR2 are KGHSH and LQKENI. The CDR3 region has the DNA TGTGCCAGCTCACCACCGGGACTAGCGGGAGTGGTGGAGCTGTTTTTT. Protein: CASSPPGLAGVVELFF. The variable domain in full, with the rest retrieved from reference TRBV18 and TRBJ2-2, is NAGVMQNPRHLVRRRGQEARLRCSPMKGHSHVYWYRQLPEEGLKFMVYLQKENIIDESGMPKERFSAEFPKEGPSILRIQQVVRGDSAAYFCASSPPGLAGVVELFFGEGSRLTVL.

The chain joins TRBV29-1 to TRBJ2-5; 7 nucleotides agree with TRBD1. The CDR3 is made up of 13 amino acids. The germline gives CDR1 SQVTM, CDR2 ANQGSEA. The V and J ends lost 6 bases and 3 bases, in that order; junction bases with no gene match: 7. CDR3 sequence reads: CSVVRQGEETQYF. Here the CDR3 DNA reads TGCAGCGTAGTTAGACAGGGTGAAGAGACCCAGTACTTC.

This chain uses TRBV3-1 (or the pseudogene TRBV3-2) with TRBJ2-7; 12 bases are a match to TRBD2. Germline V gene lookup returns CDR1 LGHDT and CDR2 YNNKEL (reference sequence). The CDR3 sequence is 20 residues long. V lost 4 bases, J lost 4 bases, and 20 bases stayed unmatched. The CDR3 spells CASSLRGGIRTSGTRYEQYF. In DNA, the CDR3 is TGTGCCAGCAGCCTGAGGGGGGGAATCCGGACTAGCGGGACCCGATACGAGCAGTACTTC.

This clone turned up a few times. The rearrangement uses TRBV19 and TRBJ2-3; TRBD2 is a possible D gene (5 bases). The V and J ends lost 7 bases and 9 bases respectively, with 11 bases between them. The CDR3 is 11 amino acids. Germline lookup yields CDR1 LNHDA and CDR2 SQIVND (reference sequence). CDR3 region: CASIDGVTQYF. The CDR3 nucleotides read TGTGCCAGTATCGACGGGGTAACGCAGTATTTT.

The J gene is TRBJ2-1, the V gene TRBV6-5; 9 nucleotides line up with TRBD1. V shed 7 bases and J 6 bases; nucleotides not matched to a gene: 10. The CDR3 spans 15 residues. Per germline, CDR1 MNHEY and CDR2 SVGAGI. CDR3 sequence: CASTRGTGTRNEQFF. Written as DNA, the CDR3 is TGTGCCAGCACCCGGGGGACAGGGACGCGCAATGAGCAGTTCTTC.

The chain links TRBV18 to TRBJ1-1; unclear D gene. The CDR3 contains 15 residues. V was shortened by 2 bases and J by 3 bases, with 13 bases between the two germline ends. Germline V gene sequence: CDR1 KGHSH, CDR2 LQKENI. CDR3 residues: CASSPGQRSDTEAFF. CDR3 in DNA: TGTGCCAGCTCACCAGGGCAAAGGTCGGACACTGAAGCTTTCTTT.

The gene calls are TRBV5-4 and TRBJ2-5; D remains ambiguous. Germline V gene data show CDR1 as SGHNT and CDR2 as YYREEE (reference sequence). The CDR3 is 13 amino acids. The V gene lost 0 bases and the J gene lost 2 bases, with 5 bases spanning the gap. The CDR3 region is CASSLARQETQYF. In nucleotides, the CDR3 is TGTGCCAGCAGCTTGGCCCGGCAAGAGACCCAGTACTTC.

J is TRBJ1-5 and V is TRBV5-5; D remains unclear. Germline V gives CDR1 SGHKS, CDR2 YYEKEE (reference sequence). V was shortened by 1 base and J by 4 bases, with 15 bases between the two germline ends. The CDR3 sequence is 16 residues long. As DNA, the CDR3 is TGTGCCAGCAGCTTGTTCGCGGCTCAGCCAAATCAGCCCCAGCATTTT. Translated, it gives CASSLFAAQPNQPQHF.

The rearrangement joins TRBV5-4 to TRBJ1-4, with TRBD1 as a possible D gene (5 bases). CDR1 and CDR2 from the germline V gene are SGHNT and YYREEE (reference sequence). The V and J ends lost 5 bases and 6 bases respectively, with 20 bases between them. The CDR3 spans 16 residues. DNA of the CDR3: TGTGCCAGCAGTTTGCCCTGGGGGGAAGGGGATGAAAAACTGTTTTTT. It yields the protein CASSLPWGEGDEKLFF. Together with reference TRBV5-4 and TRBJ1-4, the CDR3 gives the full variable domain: ETGVTQSPTHLIKTRGQQVTLRCSSQSGHNTVSWYQQALGQGPQFIFQYYREEENGRGNFPPRFSGLQFPNYSSELNVNALELDDSALYLCASSLPWGEGDEKLFFGSGTQLSVL.